This TCR beta chain was identified in a study of shared clonotypes between healthy human individuals. Trimming removed 11 bases at V and 0 bases at J, with 16 bases between. The length of the CDR3 is 15 residues. Germline V gene lookup returns CDR1 ENHRY and CDR2 SYGVKD. The authors ran the assay at deep level. Genomic DNA (from each subset) was split evenly across several immunoSEQ plates. Original processing methods: Filtering differed, since immunoSEQ gave only junction sequences and no quality scores. Method: immunoSEQ multiplex PCR; TCRdb's copy keeps in-frame clones and lacks some. V, J and clone size reflect that table, while D and trimming were determined from the DNA. Here the sample spans approximately 1.4 million clones, 95% to 99% being singletons.

The receptor's source is a man aged 30-40 years in good health. The V gene is TRBV10-3, the J gene TRBJ2-2, with D uncertain. The sample comprised naive CD4+ T cells sorted from blood. Subset noted: CD45RA+ positively selected. The CDR3 loop is CAARRQIANTGELFF. As DNA, the CDR3 is TGTGCCGCCAGACGTCAGATCGCGAACACCGGGGAGCTGTTTTTT.